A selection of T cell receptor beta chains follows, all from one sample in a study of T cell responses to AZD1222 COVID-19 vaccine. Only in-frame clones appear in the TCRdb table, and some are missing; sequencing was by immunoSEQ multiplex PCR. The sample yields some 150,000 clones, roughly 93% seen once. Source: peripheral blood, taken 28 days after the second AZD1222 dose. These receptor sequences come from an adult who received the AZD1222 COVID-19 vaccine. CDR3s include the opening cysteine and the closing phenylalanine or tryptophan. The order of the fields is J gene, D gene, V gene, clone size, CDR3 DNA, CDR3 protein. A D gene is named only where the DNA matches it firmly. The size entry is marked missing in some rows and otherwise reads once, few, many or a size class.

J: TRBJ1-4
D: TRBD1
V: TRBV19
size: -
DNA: TGTGCCAGTAAAGACAGGGCAGAACTGTTTTTT
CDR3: CASKDRAELFF

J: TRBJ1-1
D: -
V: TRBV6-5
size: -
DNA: TGTGCCAGCAGTTACGAAAGAAGGAGAAACACTGAAGCTTTCTTT
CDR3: CASSYERRRNTEAFF

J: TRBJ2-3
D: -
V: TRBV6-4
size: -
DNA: TGTGCCAGCAGTGAGGGGCAGGGCACAGATACGCAGTATTTT
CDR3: CASSEGQGTDTQYF

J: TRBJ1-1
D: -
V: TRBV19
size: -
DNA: TGTGCCAGTAGACAGCGGGGCAGTGAAGCTTTCTTT
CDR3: CASRQRGSEAFF

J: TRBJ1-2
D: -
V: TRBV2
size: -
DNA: TGTGCCAGCAGGGAGTTACGGGGCTATGGCTACACCTTC
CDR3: CASRELRGYGYTF

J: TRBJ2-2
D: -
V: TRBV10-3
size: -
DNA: TGTGCCATCAGTGCATATCATGGCGGGGAGCTGTTTTTT
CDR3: CAISAYHGGELFF

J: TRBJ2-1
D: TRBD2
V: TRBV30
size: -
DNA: TGTGCCTGGGAGGGACTAGCGGGAGTTGAGCAGTTCTTC
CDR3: CAWEGLAGVEQFF

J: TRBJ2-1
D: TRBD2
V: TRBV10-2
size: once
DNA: TGCGCCAGCAGTGGTTCAGCGGGAACCTACAATGAGCAGTTCTTC
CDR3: CASSGSAGTYNEQFF

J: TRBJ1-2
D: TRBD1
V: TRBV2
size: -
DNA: TGTGCCAGCAGTGAGAACAGGGGGCTTAATGGCTACACCTTC
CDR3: CASSENRGLNGYTF

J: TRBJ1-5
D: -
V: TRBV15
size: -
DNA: TGTGCCACCAGCATTAACCGAGGGGGAAGTCAGCCCCAGCATTTT
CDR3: CATSINRGGSQPQHF

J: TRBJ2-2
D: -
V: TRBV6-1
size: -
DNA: TGTGCCAGCAGTGAAGGGGTAGGAGTGGGCCATAACACCGGGGAGCTGTTTTTT
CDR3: CASSEGVGVGHNTGELFF

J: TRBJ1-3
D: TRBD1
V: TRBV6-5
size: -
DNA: TGTGCCAGCAGTACAAAGACAGGGTTGGGAAACACCATATATTTT
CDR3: CASSTKTGLGNTIYF

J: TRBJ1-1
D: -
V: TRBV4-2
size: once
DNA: TGTGCCAGCAGCCAATTGGGAGCGAATTCCGAAGCTTTCTTT
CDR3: CASSQLGANSEAFF

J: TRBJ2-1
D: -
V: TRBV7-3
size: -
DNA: TGTGCCAGCAGCAAACAGGGAACGGCACAAGGAAATGAGCAGTTCTTC
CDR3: CASSKQGTAQGNEQFF

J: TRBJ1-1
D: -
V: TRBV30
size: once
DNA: TGTGCCTGGACTAAATCCACAGGGAAATTTATGAACACTGAAGCTTTCTTT
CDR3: CAWTKSTGKFMNTEAFF

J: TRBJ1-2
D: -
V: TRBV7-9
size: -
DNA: TGTGCCAGCAGCTTCCGGGACAAGAACTATGGCTACACCTTC
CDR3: CASSFRDKNYGYTF

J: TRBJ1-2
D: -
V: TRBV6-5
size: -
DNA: TGTGCCAGCAGTTCCCGGGGAGGCCGAGACTATGGCTACACCTTC
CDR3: CASSSRGGRDYGYTF

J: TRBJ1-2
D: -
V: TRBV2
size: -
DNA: TGTGCCAGCAGTGACCCCGGCAGACAGTACCTCAATGGCTACACCTTC
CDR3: CASSDPGRQYLNGYTF

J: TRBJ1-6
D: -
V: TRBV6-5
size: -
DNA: TGTGCCAGCAGTTATGAAGGGGTCTCACCCCTCCACTTT
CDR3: CASSYEGVSPLHF

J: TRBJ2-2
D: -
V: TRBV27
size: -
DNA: TGTGCCAGCAGTTTATCCGGACAGTTAAACACCGGGGAGCTGTTTTTT
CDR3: CASSLSGQLNTGELFF

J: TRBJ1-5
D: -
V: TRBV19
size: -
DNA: TGTGCCAGTAGTATAGCAGGGAGCAATCAGCCCCAGCATTTT
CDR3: CASSIAGSNQPQHF

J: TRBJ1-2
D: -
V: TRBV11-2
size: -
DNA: TGTGCCAGCAGCTTAGCACAGGGTCTATCCCGTGGCTACACCTTC
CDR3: CASSLAQGLSRGYTF

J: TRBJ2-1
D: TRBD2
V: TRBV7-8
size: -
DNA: TGTGCCAGCAGCTTCGGCGGGAGTTCGAATGAGCAGTTCTTC
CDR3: CASSFGGSSNEQFF

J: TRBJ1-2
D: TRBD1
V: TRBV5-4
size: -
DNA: TGTGCCAGCAGCTTGGGACAGGGCGACTATGGCTACACCTTC
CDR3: CASSLGQGDYGYTF

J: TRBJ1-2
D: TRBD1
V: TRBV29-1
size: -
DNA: TGCAGCGTTGCCCCACTCGGGACAGGGGGCAGTGGCTACACCTTC
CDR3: CSVAPLGTGGSGYTF

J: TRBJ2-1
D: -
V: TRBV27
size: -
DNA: TGTGCCAGCAGCTATGGCAGGGCATACAATGAGCAGTTCTTC
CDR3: CASSYGRAYNEQFF

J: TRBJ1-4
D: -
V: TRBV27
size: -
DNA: TGTGCCAGCAGTCCGGTTGGGAGGTTGGAGAAACTGTTTTTT
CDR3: CASSPVGRLEKLFF